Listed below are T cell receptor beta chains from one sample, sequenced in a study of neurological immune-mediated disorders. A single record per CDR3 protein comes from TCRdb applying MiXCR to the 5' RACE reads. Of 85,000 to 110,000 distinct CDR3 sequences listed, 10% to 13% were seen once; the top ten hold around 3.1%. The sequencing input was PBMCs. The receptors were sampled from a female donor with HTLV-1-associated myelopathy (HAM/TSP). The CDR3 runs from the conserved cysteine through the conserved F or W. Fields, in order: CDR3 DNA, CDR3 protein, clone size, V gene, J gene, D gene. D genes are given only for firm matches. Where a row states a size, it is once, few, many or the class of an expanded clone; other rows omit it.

DNA: TGCAGCGTTGAAGTAGCAGGTATTGAATCGGGTGAGCAGTTCTTC
CDR3: CSVEVAGIESGEQFF
size: many
V: TRBV29-1
J: TRBJ2-1
D: NA

DNA: TGCGCCAGCAGCCAAGAAGGAGCGGGGGAGCAGTTCTTC
CDR3: CASSQEGAGEQFF
size: many
V: TRBV4-1
J: TRBJ2-1
D: TRBD2

DNA: TGCAGCGTTGAAATAGGTGGGGGGGGAACTGAAGCTTTCTTT
CDR3: CSVEIGGGGTEAFF
size: many
V: TRBV29-1
J: TRBJ1-1
D: NA

DNA: TGTGCCAGCAGTTTGGGTCTAGCGATAGATACGCAGTATTTT
CDR3: CASSLGLAIDTQYF
size: many
V: TRBV7-2
J: TRBJ2-3
D: NA

DNA: TGCAGTGCCACCGGGACAGGGGTGTACAATGAGCAGTTCTTC
CDR3: CSATGTGVYNEQFF
size: many
V: TRBV20-1
J: TRBJ2-1
D: TRBD1

DNA: TGTGCCAGCAGCTTAGGGGGCCAGGGGGTCAATCAGCCCCAGCATTTT
CDR3: CASSLGGQGVNQPQHF
size: many
V: TRBV7-9
J: TRBJ1-5
D: TRBD1

DNA: TGCAGTGCAAAAGGGGGGCGGGAGACCCAGTACTTC
CDR3: CSAKGGRETQYF
size: medium-sized
V: TRBV20-1
J: TRBJ2-5
D: NA

DNA: TGTGCCAGCAGCTCCGGGACAGGGTACTACGAGCAGTACTTC
CDR3: CASSSGTGYYEQYF
size: many
V: TRBV5-5
J: TRBJ2-7
D: TRBD1

DNA: TGCGCCAGCAGCTTGGGGCAGGGCGTTGGCTCCGAGCAGTACTTC
CDR3: CASSLGQGVGSEQYF
size: many
V: TRBV5-1
J: TRBJ2-7
D: NA

DNA: TGTGCCAGCAGCTCCCCCGCCGGGACCCCCCGGGGCACAGATACGCAGTATTTT
CDR3: CASSSPAGTPRGTDTQYF
size: many
V: TRBV7-6
J: TRBJ2-3
D: NA

DNA: TGTGCCAGCAGGAGCTTGGGGGCATCGGACACTGAAGCTTTCTTT
CDR3: CASRSLGASDTEAFF
size: many
V: TRBV2
J: TRBJ1-1
D: NA

DNA: TGCAGTGCTCGGGGGGGGGCCAATACGCAGTATTTT
CDR3: CSARGGANTQYF
size: many
V: TRBV20-1
J: TRBJ2-3
D: TRBD2

DNA: TGCAGTGCTAGAGTGTCTCTAGGACTAGGGACTGGCACAGATACGCAGTATTTT
CDR3: CSARVSLGLGTGTDTQYF
size: many
V: TRBV20-1
J: TRBJ2-3
D: TRBD2

DNA: TGCAGTGCTAGAGTCACCAGCAGTAATTCACCCCTCCACTTT
CDR3: CSARVTSSNSPLHF
size: many
V: TRBV20-1
J: TRBJ1-6
D: NA

DNA: TGTGCCAGCAGTACCCTTGGACAGGGCAAATTCGGGGAGCTGTTTTTT
CDR3: CASSTLGQGKFGELFF
size: many
V: TRBV28
J: TRBJ2-2
D: TRBD1

DNA: TGTGCCAGCAGTTACTCGGGCGGGGGCCACACCGGGGAGCTGTTTTTT
CDR3: CASSYSGGGHTGELFF
size: few
V: TRBV6-2/TRBV6-3
J: TRBJ2-2
D: NA

DNA: TGCGCCAGCAGCTTGGGGGACTCTTCCTACAATGAGCAGTTCTTC
CDR3: CASSLGDSSYNEQFF
size: few
V: TRBV5-1
J: TRBJ2-1
D: NA

DNA: TGTGCCACCAGTGATCCGACAGGGTTGGGGGAGACCCAGTACTTC
CDR3: CATSDPTGLGETQYF
size: many
V: TRBV24-1
J: TRBJ2-5
D: TRBD1

DNA: TGTGCCAGCAGCTTAGGCTCCCGGGGGACGACAGATACGCAGTATTTT
CDR3: CASSLGSRGTTDTQYF
size: many
V: TRBV7-2
J: TRBJ2-3
D: NA

DNA: TGCGCCAGCAGCCCTTCCGGGACTAACTCCTACAATGAGCAGTTCTTC
CDR3: CASSPSGTNSYNEQFF
size: many
V: TRBV4-1
J: TRBJ2-1
D: TRBD2

DNA: TGTGCCAGCAGTTCTAATTGGGGTCCTGAAGCTTTCTTT
CDR3: CASSSNWGPEAFF
size: NA
V: TRBV12-3/TRBV12-4
J: TRBJ1-1
D: NA

DNA: TGTGCCAGCAGCTCTAGGACAGGGAAGGGGGCAGATACGCAGTATTTT
CDR3: CASSSRTGKGADTQYF
size: NA
V: TRBV7-7
J: TRBJ2-3
D: TRBD1

DNA: TGTGCCAGCAGCCAAGATCGGGGACAGGGCTACGAGCAGTACTTC
CDR3: CASSQDRGQGYEQYF
size: many
V: TRBV4-2
J: TRBJ2-7
D: TRBD1

DNA: TGTGCCAGCAAAGTGGGAGGACAGAGACTCACAGATACGCAGTATTTT
CDR3: CASKVGGQRLTDTQYF
size: many
V: TRBV2
J: TRBJ2-3
D: NA

DNA: TGCGCCAGCAGCTTGGCCCAGTCCGAGCAGTACTTC
CDR3: CASSLAQSEQYF
size: NA
V: TRBV5-1
J: TRBJ2-7
D: NA

DNA: TGCAGTGACCCAAGACTAGCGGGATCCCCTTACAATGAGCAGTTCTTC
CDR3: CSDPRLAGSPYNEQFF
size: NA
V: TRBV20-1
J: TRBJ2-1
D: TRBD2

DNA: TGCGCCAGCAGCCAAGATCCGCTGAACACTGAAGCTTTCTTT
CDR3: CASSQDPLNTEAFF
size: many
V: TRBV4-1
J: TRBJ1-1
D: NA

DNA: TGTGCCAGCAGCGCTCCGTCCGATAGAGCACCCCTCCACTTT
CDR3: CASSAPSDRAPLHF
size: many
V: TRBV6-5
J: TRBJ1-6
D: NA

DNA: TGTGCCAGCAGCCACCGATTTTCTGGGTCAAACATTCAGTACTTC
CDR3: CASSHRFSGSNIQYF
size: many
V: TRBV12-3/TRBV12-4
J: TRBJ2-4
D: NA

DNA: TGCGCCAGCAGCTTGGGACTAGCCGAGACCCAGTACTTC
CDR3: CASSLGLAETQYF
size: many
V: TRBV5-1
J: TRBJ2-5
D: TRBD2

DNA: TGCGCCAGCAGCTTGGCCCCAGGGACCGAGCAGTACTTC
CDR3: CASSLAPGTEQYF
size: NA
V: TRBV5-1
J: TRBJ2-7
D: NA

DNA: TGTGCCACCAGCAGAGAGGGACGGGGTTACGAGCAGTACTTC
CDR3: CATSREGRGYEQYF
size: many
V: TRBV15
J: TRBJ2-7
D: NA

DNA: TGCAGTGCTAGCCCGGGGACTAGCACCGGGAGCACAGATACGCAGTATTTT
CDR3: CSASPGTSTGSTDTQYF
size: few
V: TRBV20-1
J: TRBJ2-3
D: TRBD2

DNA: TGTGCCAGCAGCGCCCTAGCGGGGGGCCCCTGGGAAGAGCAGTTCTTC
CDR3: CASSALAGGPWEEQFF
size: many
V: TRBV9
J: TRBJ2-1
D: TRBD2

DNA: TGTGCCATCAGAGGGGACAGCATGAACACCGGGGAGCTGTTTTTT
CDR3: CAIRGDSMNTGELFF
size: many
V: TRBV10-3
J: TRBJ2-2
D: TRBD1

DNA: TGCGCCAGCAGAGGGAACAGGGGGCTCCACGAGCAGTACTTC
CDR3: CASRGNRGLHEQYF
size: many
V: TRBV4-1
J: TRBJ2-7
D: TRBD1

DNA: TGTGCCAGCAGCAAACCGCCCGGGACAGGGAGCACTGAAGCTTTCTTT
CDR3: CASSKPPGTGSTEAFF
size: NA
V: TRBV7-9
J: TRBJ1-1
D: TRBD1

DNA: TGTGCCAGCAGCCAAGCAGGGGGCGCCTACGAGCAGTACTTC
CDR3: CASSQAGGAYEQYF
size: many
V: TRBV14
J: TRBJ2-7
D: TRBD1

DNA: TGCGCCAGCAGCTTGGGGGGGGACGACACCTACGAGCAGTACTTC
CDR3: CASSLGGDDTYEQYF
size: many
V: TRBV5-1
J: TRBJ2-7
D: NA

DNA: TGTGCCAGCAGCCTTCGCGGGGGGGTCTACGAGCAGTACTTC
CDR3: CASSLRGGVYEQYF
size: NA
V: TRBV7-9
J: TRBJ2-7
D: TRBD2

DNA: TGCGCCAGCAGTGAGTCGCCGACTAGCGGGGTGGATACGCAGTATTTT
CDR3: CASSESPTSGVDTQYF
size: few
V: TRBV10-2
J: TRBJ2-3
D: TRBD2

DNA: TGCGCCAGCAGTAAAAGCGGGGGGGCCTTTGATGAGCAGTTCTTC
CDR3: CASSKSGGAFDEQFF
size: many
V: TRBV5-1
J: TRBJ2-1
D: TRBD2

DNA: TGCAGTGCTAGAGAGCCACCGGGAGCAGGCTACAATGAGCAGTTCTTC
CDR3: CSAREPPGAGYNEQFF
size: many
V: TRBV20-1
J: TRBJ2-1
D: NA

DNA: TGTGCCAGCAGTCACCGGCGGAACTCCTACGAGCAGTACTTC
CDR3: CASSHRRNSYEQYF
size: many
V: TRBV6-5
J: TRBJ2-7
D: NA

DNA: TGTGCCAGCGCCACCGTCCCCCACATTCAGTACTTC
CDR3: CASATVPHIQYF
size: many
V: TRBV12-3/TRBV12-4
J: TRBJ2-4
D: NA